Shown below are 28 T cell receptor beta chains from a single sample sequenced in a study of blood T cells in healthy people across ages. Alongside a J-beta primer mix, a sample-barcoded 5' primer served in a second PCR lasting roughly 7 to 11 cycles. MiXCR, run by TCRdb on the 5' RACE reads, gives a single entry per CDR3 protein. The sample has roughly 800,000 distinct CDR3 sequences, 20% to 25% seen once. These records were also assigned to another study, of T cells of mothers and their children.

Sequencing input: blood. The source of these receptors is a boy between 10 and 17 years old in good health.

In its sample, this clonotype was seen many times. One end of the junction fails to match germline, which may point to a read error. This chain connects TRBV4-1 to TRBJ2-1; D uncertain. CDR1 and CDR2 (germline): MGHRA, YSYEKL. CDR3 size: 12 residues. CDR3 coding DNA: TGTGCCAGCAGCCAAGGGAACAATGAGCAGTTCTTC. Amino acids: CASSQGNNEQFF.

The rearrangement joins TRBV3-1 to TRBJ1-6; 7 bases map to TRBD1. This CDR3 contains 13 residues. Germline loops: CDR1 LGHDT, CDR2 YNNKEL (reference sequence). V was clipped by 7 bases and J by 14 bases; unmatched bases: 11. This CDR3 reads CASKGTAEFTLHF. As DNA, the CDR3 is TGTGCCAGCAAGGGGACAGCAGAATTCACCCTCCACTTT. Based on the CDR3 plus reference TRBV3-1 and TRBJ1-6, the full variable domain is DTAVSQTPKYLVTQMGNDKSIKCEQNLGHDTMYWYKQDSKKFLKIMFSYNNKELIINETVPNRFSPKSPDKAHLNLHINSLELGDSAVYFCASKGTAEFTLHFGNGTRLTVT.

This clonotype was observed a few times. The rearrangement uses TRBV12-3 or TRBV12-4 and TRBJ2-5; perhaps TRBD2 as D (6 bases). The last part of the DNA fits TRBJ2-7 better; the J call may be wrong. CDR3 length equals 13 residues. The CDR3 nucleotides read TGTGCCAGCAGTTTAGAGGACTACTACGAGCAGTACTTC. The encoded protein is CASSLEDYYEQYF.

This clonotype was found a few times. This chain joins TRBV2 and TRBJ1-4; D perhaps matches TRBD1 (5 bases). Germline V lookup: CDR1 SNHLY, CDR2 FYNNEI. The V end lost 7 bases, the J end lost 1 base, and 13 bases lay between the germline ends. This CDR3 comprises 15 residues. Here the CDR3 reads CASKREGITNEKLFF. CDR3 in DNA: TGTGCCAGCAAGCGGGAGGGGATAACTAATGAAAAACTGTTTTTT.

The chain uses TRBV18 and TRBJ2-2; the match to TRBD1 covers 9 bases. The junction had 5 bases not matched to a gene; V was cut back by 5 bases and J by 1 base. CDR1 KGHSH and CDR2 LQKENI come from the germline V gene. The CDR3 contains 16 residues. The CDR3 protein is CASSSGQGLNTGELFF. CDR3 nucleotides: TGTGCCAGCTCATCCGGACAGGGGTTGAACACCGGGGAGCTGTTTTTT. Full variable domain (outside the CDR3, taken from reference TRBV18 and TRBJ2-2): NAGVMQNPRHLVRRRGQEARLRCSPMKGHSHVYWYRQLPEEGLKFMVYLQKENIIDESGMPKERFSAEFPKEGPSILRIQQVVRGDSAAYFCASSSGQGLNTGELFFGEGSRLTVL.

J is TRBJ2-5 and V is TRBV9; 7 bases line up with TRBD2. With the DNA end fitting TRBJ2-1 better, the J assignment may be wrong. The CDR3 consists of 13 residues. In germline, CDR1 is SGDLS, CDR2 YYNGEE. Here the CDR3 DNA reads TGTGCCAGCAGCGCATCCTCGGGGGGTGAGCAGTTCTTC. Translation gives CASSASSGGEQFF.

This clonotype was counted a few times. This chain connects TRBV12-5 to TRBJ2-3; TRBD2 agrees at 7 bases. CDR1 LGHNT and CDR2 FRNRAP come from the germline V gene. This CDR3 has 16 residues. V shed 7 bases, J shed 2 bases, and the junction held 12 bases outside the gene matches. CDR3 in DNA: TGTGCTAGTGCCAGCCCTCTAGCGGACCTCACAGATACGCAGTATTTT. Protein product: CASASPLADLTDTQYF.

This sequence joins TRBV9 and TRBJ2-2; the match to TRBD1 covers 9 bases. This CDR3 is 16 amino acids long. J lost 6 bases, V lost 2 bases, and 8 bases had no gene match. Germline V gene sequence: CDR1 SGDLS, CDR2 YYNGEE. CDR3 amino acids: CASSVGTGRGAGELFF. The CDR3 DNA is TGTGCCAGCAGCGTTGGGACAGGGAGGGGCGCCGGGGAGCTGTTTTTT.

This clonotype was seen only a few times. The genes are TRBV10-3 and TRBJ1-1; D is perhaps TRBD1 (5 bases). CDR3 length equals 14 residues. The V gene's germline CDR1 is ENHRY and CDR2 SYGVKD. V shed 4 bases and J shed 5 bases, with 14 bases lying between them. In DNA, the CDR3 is TGTGCCATCAGTGCCCGGATTGGGGGGACTGAAGCTTTCTTT. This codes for CAISARIGGTEAFF.

The CDR3 DNA reads TGTGCCAGCAGCAAACTAGCGGGAGGGCCCTCGGAGACCCAGTACTTC. Protein: CASSKLAGGPSETQYF. The rearrangement joins TRBV6-5 to TRBJ2-5, with 13 bases matching TRBD2. The CDR3 runs 16 residues. The ends lost 6 bases at V and 5 bases at J; junction bases unmatched: 9. Looked up from germline, CDR1 is MNHEY and CDR2 is SVGAGI.

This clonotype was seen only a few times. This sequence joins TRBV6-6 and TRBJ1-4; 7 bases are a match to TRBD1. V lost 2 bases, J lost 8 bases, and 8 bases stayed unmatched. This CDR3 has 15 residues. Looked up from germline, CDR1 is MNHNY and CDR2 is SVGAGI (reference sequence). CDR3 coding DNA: TGTGCCAGCAGTTACACGACAGGGAGGGAAGAAAAACTGTTTTTT. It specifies CASSYTTGREEKLFF.

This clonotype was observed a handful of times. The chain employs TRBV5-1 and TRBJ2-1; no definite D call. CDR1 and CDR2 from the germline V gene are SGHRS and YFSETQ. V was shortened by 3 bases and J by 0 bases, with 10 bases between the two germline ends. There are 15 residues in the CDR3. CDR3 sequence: CASSSVSPSYNEQFF. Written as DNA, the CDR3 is TGCGCCAGCAGCTCCGTAAGTCCCTCCTACAATGAGCAGTTCTTC.

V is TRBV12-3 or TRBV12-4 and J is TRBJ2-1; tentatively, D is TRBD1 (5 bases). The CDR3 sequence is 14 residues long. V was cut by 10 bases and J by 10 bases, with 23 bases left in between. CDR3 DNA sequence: TGTGCCAACCAGGTCGACAGAAAAGGAAGGGAGCAGTTCTTC. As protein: CANQVDRKGREQFF.

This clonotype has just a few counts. CDR3 protein: CASSLGWTKLVGELFF. The CDR3 DNA reads as TGTGCCAGCAGTTTAGGGTGGACTAAGCTCGTCGGGGAGCTGTTTTTT. The V call is TRBV28, the J call TRBJ2-2; D may be TRBD2 (6 bases). V lost 2 bases and J lost 7, with 17 bases in between. The CDR3 extends over 16 amino acids. Germline V gene data show CDR1 as MDHEN and CDR2 as SYDVKM.

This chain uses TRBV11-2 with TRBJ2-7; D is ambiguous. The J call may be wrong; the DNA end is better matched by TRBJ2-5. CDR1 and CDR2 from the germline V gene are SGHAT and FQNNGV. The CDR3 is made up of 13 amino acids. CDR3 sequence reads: CASSFEFSETQYF. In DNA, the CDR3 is TGTGCCAGCAGCTTTGAGTTTTCTGAGACCCAGTACTTC.

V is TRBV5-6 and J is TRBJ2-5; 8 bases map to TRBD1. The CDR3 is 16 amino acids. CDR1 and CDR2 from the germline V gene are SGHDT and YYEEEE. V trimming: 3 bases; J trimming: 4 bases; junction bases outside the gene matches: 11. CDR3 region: CASSYKTGTGLETQYF. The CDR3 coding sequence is TGTGCCAGCAGCTACAAGACCGGGACAGGCCTAGAGACCCAGTACTTC. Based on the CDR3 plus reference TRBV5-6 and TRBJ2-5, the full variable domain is DAGVTQSPTHLIKTRGQQVTLRCSPKSGHDTVSWYQQALGQGPQFIFQYYEEEERQRGNFPDRFSGHQFPNYSSELNVNALLLGDSALYLCASSYKTGTGLETQYFGPGTRLLVL.

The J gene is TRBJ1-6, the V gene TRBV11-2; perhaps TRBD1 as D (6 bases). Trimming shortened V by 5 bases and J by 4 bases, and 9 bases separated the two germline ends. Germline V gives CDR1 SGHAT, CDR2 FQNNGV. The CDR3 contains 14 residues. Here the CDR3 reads CASSLTGYNSPLHF. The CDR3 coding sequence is TGTGCCAGCAGCCTTACAGGGTATAATTCACCCCTCCACTTT. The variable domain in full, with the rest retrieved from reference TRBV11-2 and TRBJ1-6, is EAGVAQSPRYKIIEKRQSVAFWCNPISGHATLYWYQQILGQGPKLLIQFQNNGVVDDSQLPKDRFSAERLKGVDSTLKIQPAKLEDSAVYLCASSLTGYNSPLHFGNGTRLTVT.

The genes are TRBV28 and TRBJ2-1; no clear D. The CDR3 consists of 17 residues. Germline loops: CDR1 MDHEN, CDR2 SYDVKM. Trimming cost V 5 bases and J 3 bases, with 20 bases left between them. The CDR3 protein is CASSRSGASSFYNEQFF. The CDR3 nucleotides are TGTGCCAGCAGTCGGTCGGGCGCATCCTCCTTCTACAATGAGCAGTTCTTC. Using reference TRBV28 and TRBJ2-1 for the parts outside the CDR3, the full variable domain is DVKVTQSSRYLVKRTGEKVFLECVQDMDHENMFWYRQDPGLGLRLIYFSYDVKMKEKGDIPEGYSVSREKKERFSLILESASTNQTSMYLCASSRSGASSFYNEQFFGPGTRLTVL.

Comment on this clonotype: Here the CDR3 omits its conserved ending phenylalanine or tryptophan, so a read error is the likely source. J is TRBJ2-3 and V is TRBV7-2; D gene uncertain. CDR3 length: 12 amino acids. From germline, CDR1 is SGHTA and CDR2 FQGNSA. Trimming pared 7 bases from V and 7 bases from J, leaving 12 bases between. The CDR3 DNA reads TGTGCCAGCACCAAATGGCTACATACGCAGTATCTT. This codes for CASTKWLHTQYL.

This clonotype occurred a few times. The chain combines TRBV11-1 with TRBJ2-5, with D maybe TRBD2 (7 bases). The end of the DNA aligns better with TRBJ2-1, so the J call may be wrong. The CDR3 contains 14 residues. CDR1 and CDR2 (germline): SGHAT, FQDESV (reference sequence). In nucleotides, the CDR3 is TGTGCCAGCAGCTTACCCCGGGGGGCAAATGAGCAGTTCTTC. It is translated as CASSLPRGANEQFF.

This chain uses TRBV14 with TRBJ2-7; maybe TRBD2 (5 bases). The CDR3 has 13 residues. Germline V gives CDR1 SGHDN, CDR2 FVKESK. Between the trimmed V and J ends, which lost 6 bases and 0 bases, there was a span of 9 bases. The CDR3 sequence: CASRSGNSYEQYF. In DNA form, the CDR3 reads TGTGCCAGCAGATCGGGAAACTCCTACGAGCAGTACTTC.

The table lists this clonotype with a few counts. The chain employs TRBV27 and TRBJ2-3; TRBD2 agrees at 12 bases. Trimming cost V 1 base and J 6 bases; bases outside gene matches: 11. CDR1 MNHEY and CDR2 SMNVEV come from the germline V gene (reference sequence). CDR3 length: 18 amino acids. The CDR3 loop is CASSLLGTSGGRRDTQYF. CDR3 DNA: TGTGCCAGCAGTTTATTAGGAACTAGCGGGGGGAGGAGGGATACGCAGTATTTT.

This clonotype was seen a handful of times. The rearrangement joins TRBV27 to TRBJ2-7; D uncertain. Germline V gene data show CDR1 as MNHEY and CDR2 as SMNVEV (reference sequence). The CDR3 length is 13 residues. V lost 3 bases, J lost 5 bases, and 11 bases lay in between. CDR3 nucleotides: TGTGCCAGCAGTTTTCAAAGTGGTAACGAGCAGTACTTC. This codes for CASSFQSGNEQYF.

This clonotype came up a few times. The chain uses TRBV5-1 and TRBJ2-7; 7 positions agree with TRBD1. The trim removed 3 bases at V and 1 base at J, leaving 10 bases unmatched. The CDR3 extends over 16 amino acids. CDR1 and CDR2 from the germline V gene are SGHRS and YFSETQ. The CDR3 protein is CASSYSDRLPSYEQYF. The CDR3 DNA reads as TGCGCCAGCAGCTATTCGGACAGGCTACCTTCCTACGAGCAGTACTTC.

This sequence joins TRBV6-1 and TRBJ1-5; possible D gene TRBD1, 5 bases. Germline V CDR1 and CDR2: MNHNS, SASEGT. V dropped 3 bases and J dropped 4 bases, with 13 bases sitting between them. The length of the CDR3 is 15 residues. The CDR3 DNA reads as TGTGCCAGCAGTGATTTGGAGGGGCTAAATCAGCCCCAGCATTTT. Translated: CASSDLEGLNQPQHF.

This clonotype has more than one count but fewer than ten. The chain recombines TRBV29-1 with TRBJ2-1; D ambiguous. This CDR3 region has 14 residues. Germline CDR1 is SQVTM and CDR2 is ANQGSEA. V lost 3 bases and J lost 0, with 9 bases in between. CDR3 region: CSVDGRSSYNEQFF. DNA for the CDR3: TGCAGCGTTGATGGCAGGAGCTCCTACAATGAGCAGTTCTTC.

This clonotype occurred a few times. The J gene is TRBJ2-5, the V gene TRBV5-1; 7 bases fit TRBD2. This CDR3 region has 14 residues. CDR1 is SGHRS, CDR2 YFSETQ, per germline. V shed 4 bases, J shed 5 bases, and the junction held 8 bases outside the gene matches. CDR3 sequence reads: CASSVREGRETQYF. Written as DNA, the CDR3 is TGCGCCAGCAGCGTCAGGGAGGGAAGGGAGACCCAGTACTTC.

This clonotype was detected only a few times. Written as DNA, the CDR3 is TGTGCCACCATTAAACAGCGGAACACTGAAGCTTTCTTT. Protein sequence: CATIKQRNTEAFF. This chain connects TRBV10-3 to TRBJ1-1, with D uncertain. V gave up 10 bases and J gave up 1 base, with 13 bases separating them. CDR1 is ENHRY, CDR2 SYGVKD, per germline. This CDR3 has 13 amino acids.